The 32 T cell receptor beta chains below all came from one sample that was sequenced in a study of blood T cells in healthy people across ages. With a J-beta primer mix and a sample-barcoded 5' primer, a second PCR ran about 7 to 11 cycles. Using its own MiXCR run on the 5' RACE reads, TCRdb lists one record per CDR3 protein. The profile shows some 860,000 distinct CDR3 sequences, roughly three fifths of them singletons. The specimen was blood. These receptor sequences come from a man aged 40-49 years in good health.

This clonotype was detected a few times. The CDR3 region has the DNA TGTGCCAGCAGTTTACTCCTGGGGACGGGAAGCAATCAGCCCCAGCATTTT. Translating it yields CASSLLLGTGSNQPQHF. The rearrangement joins TRBV28 to TRBJ1-5; weak D call: TRBD1 (5 bases). The CDR3 runs to 17 residues. Germline V lookup: CDR1 MDHEN, CDR2 SYDVKM. Trimming removed 2 bases at V and 1 base at J, with 15 bases between.

The chain has TRBV20-1 and TRBJ2-5; D unclear. This CDR3 spans 11 amino acids. CDR1 and CDR2 (germline): DFQATT, SNEGSKA (reference sequence). V was trimmed by 6 bases and J by 11 bases, leaving 16 bases between them. The chain's CDR3 is CSAPGLNEQYF. CDR3 DNA sequence: TGCAGTGCCCCGGGCCTTAATGAGCAGTACTTC.

V is TRBV7-2 and J is TRBJ2-1, with 11 bases identical to TRBD2. Germline lookup yields CDR1 SGHTA and CDR2 FQGNSA. The CDR3 has 16 residues. Losses at the gene ends were 6 bases for V and 4 bases for J; bases not matched to a gene: 8. The CDR3: CASSPASGGSYNEQFF. The DNA of the CDR3 is TGTGCCAGCAGTCCCGCTAGCGGGGGGTCGTACAATGAGCAGTTCTTC.

This clonotype was recorded a few times. The chain has TRBV2 and TRBJ2-7; D is uncertain. There are 16 residues in the CDR3. Trimming shortened V by 6 bases and J by 2 bases, and 20 bases separated the two germline ends. Germline V gene data show CDR1 as SNHLY and CDR2 as FYNNEI. DNA of the CDR3: TGTGCCAGCAGAGAAAATAGTGGCCCCAGTGCCTACGAGCAGTACTTC. Translation gives CASRENSGPSAYEQYF.

The chain uses TRBV12-3 or TRBV12-4 and TRBJ2-5; unclear D gene. The CDR3 spans 12 residues. Trimming stripped 5 bases from V and 5 bases from J, with 9 bases between. The CDR3 is CASSTQTETQYF. The CDR3 nucleotides read TGTGCCAGCAGTACACAAACGGAGACCCAGTACTTC.

This chain links TRBV27 with TRBJ2-3; possible D gene TRBD1, 6 bases. From germline, CDR1 is MNHEY and CDR2 SMNVEV (reference sequence). Trimming took off 2 bases at V and 2 bases at J, with 14 bases between the two ends. The length of the CDR3 is 16 residues. CDR3 sequence reads: CASSLIGGENTDTQYF. The CDR3 DNA follows: TGTGCCAGCAGTTTAATAGGGGGAGAGAACACAGATACGCAGTATTTT.

The table lists this clonotype with a count of one. The chain recombines TRBV28 with TRBJ1-4; D possibly corresponds to TRBD1 (5 bases). V gave up 6 bases and J gave up 3 bases, with 14 bases separating them. Germline values: CDR1 MDHEN, CDR2 SYDVKM. The CDR3 is 15 residues long. The CDR3 reads CASREGAGSNEKLFF. CDR3 coding DNA: TGTGCCAGCAGAGAAGGGGCAGGGTCTAATGAAAAACTGTTTTTT.

The chain uses TRBV5-1 and TRBJ1-6; D is perhaps TRBD1 (6 bases). CDR3 length: 17 residues. The ends were cut back, 4 bases at V and 6 bases at J, with 20 bases in the middle. Germline assignment: CDR1 SGHRS and CDR2 YFSETQ. This CDR3 reads CASSPMDSQLVNSPLHF. The CDR3 DNA reads as TGCGCCAGCAGCCCCATGGACAGCCAGCTTGTTAATTCACCCCTCCACTTT. Full variable domain (missing parts from reference TRBV5-1 and TRBJ1-6): KAGVTQTPRYLIKTRGQQVTLSCSPISGHRSVSWYQQTPGQGLQFLFEYFSETQRNKGNFPGRFSGRQFSNSRSEMNVSTLELGDSALYLCASSPMDSQLVNSPLHFGNGTRLTVT.

This chain joins TRBV5-1 and TRBJ2-3; D may be TRBD2 (6 bases). V lost 2 bases and J 2 bases, leaving 15 bases between the germline ends. The CDR3 has 16 residues. CDR1 SGHRS and CDR2 YFSETQ come from the germline V gene. The DNA for the CDR3 is TGCGCCAGCAGCTTCAGCACTAGCTCCGACACAGATACGCAGTATTTT. This sequence encodes CASSFSTSSDTDTQYF.

This chain connects TRBV20-1 to TRBJ2-1; 8 nucleotides match TRBD1. This CDR3 has 16 residues. From germline, CDR1 is DFQATT and CDR2 SNEGSKA (reference sequence). J lost 6 bases, V lost 6 bases, and 16 bases had no gene match. CDR3 DNA: TGCAGTGCACCCGCCCGTTGGGGACAGGCTTCCAATGAGCAGTTCTTC. Translation: CSAPARWGQASNEQFF.

This chain links TRBV7-2 with TRBJ1-2; tentatively, D is TRBD1 (6 bases). The CDR3 length is 15 residues. Trimming removed 5 bases from V and 3 bases from J, with 16 bases in between. Germline CDR1 reads SGHTA; CDR2 reads FQGNSA. The CDR3 sequence is CASSPGGAGDYGYTF. The CDR3 DNA sequence: TGTGCCAGCAGCCCCGGAGGCGCAGGGGACTATGGCTACACCTTC.

This clonotype was observed a handful of times. This sequence joins TRBV29-1 and TRBJ2-3; D remains ambiguous. The CDR3 runs to 15 residues. Germline V gene data show CDR1 as SQVTM and CDR2 as ANQGSEA. Between the trimmed V and J ends, which lost 1 base and 1 base, there was a span of 12 bases. This CDR3 is CSVEVPGRGTDTQYF. The CDR3 coding sequence is TGCAGCGTTGAAGTGCCAGGCCGGGGCACAGATACGCAGTATTTT.

The chain has TRBV3-1 and TRBJ2-6; D is unclear. This CDR3 spans 16 amino acids. Germline V gene lookup returns CDR1 LGHDT and CDR2 YNNKEL (reference sequence). V was cut by 0 bases and J by 0 bases, with 6 bases left in between. CDR3 sequence: CASSQEWGSGANVLTF. The CDR3 region has the DNA TGTGCCAGCAGCCAAGAGTGGGGCTCTGGGGCCAACGTCCTGACTTTC.

This chain links TRBV4-2 with TRBJ2-5; 11 nucleotides line up with TRBD2. This CDR3 region has 17 residues. Germline values: CDR1 LGHNA, CDR2 YNFKEQ. V lost 0 bases and J lost 2; bases outside the gene matches: 5. The CDR3 protein is CASSQDPSGGTQETQYF. The CDR3 region has the DNA TGTGCCAGCAGCCAAGACCCTAGCGGGGGGACTCAAGAGACCCAGTACTTC.

This clonotype was recorded at least ten times. The V and J genes are TRBV11-2 and TRBJ1-4; a possible D gene is TRBD1 (5 bases). The germline V gene has CDR1 SGHAT and CDR2 FQNNGV. The CDR3 extends over 17 amino acids. V lost 5 bases and J 0 bases, leaving 16 bases between the germline ends. DNA of the CDR3: TGTGCCAGCAGCCAATCGGCGGGGCCGACAACTAATGAAAAACTGTTTTTT. Translating gives CASSQSAGPTTNEKLFF.

V and J are TRBV5-1 and TRBJ2-2; D may be TRBD1 (6 bases). This CDR3 spans 15 amino acids. Between the trimmed V and J ends, which lost 3 bases and 3 bases, there was a span of 12 bases. Looked up from germline, CDR1 is SGHRS and CDR2 is YFSETQ. CDR3 in DNA: TGCGCCAGCAGCTCACAGGGTACGGACACCGGGGAGCTGTTTTTT. Residues: CASSSQGTDTGELFF. The complete variable domain, with remaining parts taken from reference TRBV5-1 and TRBJ2-2, reads KAGVTQTPRYLIKTRGQQVTLSCSPISGHRSVSWYQQTPGQGLQFLFEYFSETQRNKGNFPGRFSGRQFSNSRSEMNVSTLELGDSALYLCASSSQGTDTGELFFGEGSRLTVL.

The rearrangement links TRBV28 to TRBJ2-1; weak D call: TRBD1 (6 bases). CDR1 and CDR2 (germline): MDHEN, SYDVKM. The ends were cut back, 7 bases at V and 12 bases at J, with 13 bases in the middle. There are 11 residues in the CDR3. CDR3 region: CASTGGVRQFF. DNA for the CDR3: TGTGCCAGCACTGGGGGCGTCAGGCAGTTCTTC.

This clonotype has only one observation. The CDR3 reads CASIGGPEGYTF. The CDR3 DNA reads TGTGCCAGCATAGGGGGTCCGGAAGGCTACACCTTC. The chain recombines TRBV5-6 with TRBJ1-2; tentative D call: TRBD1 (6 bases). The CDR3 consists of 12 residues. CDR1 and CDR2 from the germline V gene are SGHDT and YYEEEE. Trimming shortened V by 6 bases and J by 8 bases, and 14 bases separated the two germline ends.

V and J are TRBV6-6 and TRBJ2-7; TRBD2 matches at 11 bases. Germline V gives CDR1 MNHNY, CDR2 SVGAGI (reference sequence). The CDR3 is 17 residues long. J was trimmed by 4 bases and V by 2 bases; bases with no gene match: 10. Here the CDR3 DNA reads TGTGCCAGCAGTTACATGACTAGCGGGATAGGAACTTACGAGCAGTACTTC. This translates into CASSYMTSGIGTYEQYF.

This clonotype has at least ten counts. The chain has TRBV3-1 and TRBJ1-1; TRBD1 agrees at 7 bases. The CDR3 totals 13 residues. The ends lost 6 bases at V and 1 base at J; junction bases unmatched: 2. Germline CDR1 and CDR2: LGHDT and YNNKEL (reference sequence). CDR3 loop: CASSRQGNTEAFF. DNA of the CDR3: TGTGCCAGCAGTCGACAGGGGAACACTGAAGCTTTCTTT.

This sequence joins TRBV6-5 and TRBJ2-3; TRBD2 is a possible D gene (5 bases). V lost 2 bases, J lost 3 bases, and 9 bases lay in between. Germline V CDR1 and CDR2: MNHEY, SVGAGI. The CDR3 loop spans 14 amino acids. The DNA of the CDR3 is TGTGCCAGCAGTTACAAGGGAGTAACAGATACGCAGTATTTT. It translates to CASSYKGVTDTQYF.

This clonotype occurred a few times. V and J are TRBV5-1 and TRBJ2-7, with TRBD2 identical over 12 bases. J lost 2 bases, V lost 3 bases, and 9 bases had no gene match. Looked up from germline, CDR1 is SGHRS and CDR2 is YFSETQ. The CDR3 runs 17 residues. The CDR3 protein is CASSWAATSGSAYEQYF. DNA of the CDR3: TGCGCCAGCAGCTGGGCCGCGACTAGCGGGAGCGCCTACGAGCAGTACTTC.

This clonotype was picked up one time. The chain links TRBV28 to TRBJ2-1, with no clear D. The last part of the DNA fits TRBJ2-7 better; the J call may be wrong. Germline-derived CDR1 and CDR2 are MDHEN and SYDVKM. This CDR3 is built from 13 residues. CDR3 region: CASMASPSWEQYF. CDR3 DNA: TGTGCCAGCATGGCCTCTCCGTCTTGGGAGCAGTACTTC.

The chain couples TRBV2 to TRBJ1-1; D is perhaps TRBD1 (5 bases). The CDR3 has 12 amino acids. Per the germline V gene, CDR1 is SNHLY and CDR2 is FYNNEI. V lost 8 bases, J lost 2 bases, and 9 bases lay in between. The CDR3 here is CASGAYNTEAFF. The CDR3 DNA reads TGTGCCAGCGGGGCCTATAACACTGAAGCTTTCTTT.

This clonotype turned up a few times. J is TRBJ2-1 and V is TRBV2; no clear D gene. V lost 5 bases, J lost 8 bases, and 16 bases lay in between. The CDR3 has 14 amino acids. The germline CDR1 and CDR2 sequences are SNHLY and FYNNEI. The CDR3 DNA reads TGTGCCAGCAGTCGCTACCGACCCCCGGATGAGCAGTTCTTC. Translating gives CASSRYRPPDEQFF.

The V call is TRBV12-3 or TRBV12-4, the J call TRBJ2-5; D is possibly TRBD1 (5 bases). V lost 1 base, J lost 1 base, and 28 bases lay in between. The CDR3 consists of 21 residues. CDR3 sequence reads: CASSLGRRGLRFDAAQETQYF. The CDR3 DNA reads TGTGCCAGCAGTTTAGGGAGAAGGGGCCTTCGGTTCGACGCAGCCCAAGAGACCCAGTACTTC.

This clonotype was seen more than once but under ten times. This chain uses TRBV9 with TRBJ2-5; a possible D gene is TRBD2 (6 bases). There are 14 residues in the CDR3. From germline, CDR1 is SGDLS and CDR2 YYNGEE. Trimming took 4 bases from V and 3 from J, leaving 13 bases between them. As DNA, the CDR3 is TGTGCCAGCAGCCCTCACCCGGGGGAAGAGACCCAGTACTTC. Residues: CASSPHPGEETQYF.

The chain uses TRBV29-1 and TRBJ2-7; the D gene is possibly TRBD2 (5 bases). From germline, CDR1 is SQVTM and CDR2 ANQGSEA. V was shortened by 4 bases and J by 7 bases, with 8 bases between the two germline ends. The CDR3 runs to 10 residues. The CDR3 spells CSVGRLEQYF. CDR3 in DNA: TGCAGCGTTGGGAGGTTGGAGCAGTACTTC.

Of note for this clonotype: The germline gene is not matched at one end of the junction; a read error may be the cause. This chain links TRBV6-6 with TRBJ2-5; D remains unclear. CDR3 length equals 14 residues. Germline CDR1 MNHNY, CDR2 SVGAGI (reference sequence). The CDR3 coding sequence is TGTGCCAGCAGTCACTCGGACGGAAAAGAGACCCAGTACTTC. Translated: CASSHSDGKETQYF.

This clonotype occurred a few times. The rearrangement links TRBV6-5 to TRBJ2-3; 14 bases agree with TRBD2. Losses at the gene ends were 0 bases for V and 5 bases for J; bases not matched to a gene: 4. The CDR3 contains 17 residues. Germline lookup yields CDR1 MNHEY and CDR2 SVGAGI. CDR3 region: CASSYSRLAGGQDTQYF. In nucleotides, the CDR3 is TGTGCCAGCAGTTACTCGCGACTAGCGGGGGGGCAAGATACGCAGTATTTT.

The rearrangement joins TRBV20-1 to TRBJ2-1, with D unclear. Germline assignment: CDR1 DFQATT and CDR2 SNEGSKA (reference sequence). Trimming took off 3 bases at V and 10 bases at J, with 10 bases between the two ends. The CDR3 consists of 11 residues. The CDR3 region has the DNA TGCAGTGCTAGGTCAGCTTCCGAGCAGTTCTTC. It yields the protein CSARSASEQFF.

This clonotype was counted only a few times. The chain uses TRBV9 and TRBJ2-5; D gene uncertain. The V end was cut by 0 bases, the J end by 2 bases, with 17 bases between. CDR1 SGDLS and CDR2 YYNGEE come from the germline V gene. This CDR3 is built from 17 residues. CDR3 amino acids: CASSVDLPGGLQETQYF. The CDR3 DNA is TGTGCCAGCAGCGTAGATCTTCCCGGCGGATTGCAAGAGACCCAGTACTTC. The variable domain in full, with the rest retrieved from reference TRBV9 and TRBJ2-5, is DSGVTQTPKHLITATGQRVTLRCSPRSGDLSVYWYQQSLDQGLQFLIQYYNGEERAKGNILERFSAQQFPDLHSELNLSSLELGDSALYFCASSVDLPGGLQETQYFGPGTRLLVL.